The next 11 T cell receptor beta chains were all read from a single sample in a study of T cell repertoires in ileal Crohn's disease. Generated by immunoSEQ multiplex PCR, the TCRdb table keeps only in-frame clones and is missing some. Of fewer than 10,000 clones listed, over 75% are singletons. Sequenced input: ileal tissue. These receptors were obtained from an adult with Crohn's disease.

In its sample, this clone was seen once. The V and J genes are TRBV2 and TRBJ1-1; D gene ambiguous. V shed 7 bases and J shed 4 bases, with 13 bases lying between them. The CDR3 has 13 amino acids. Germline CDR1 SNHLY, CDR2 FYNNEI. The CDR3 sequence: CASTKEGSTEAFF. The DNA for the CDR3 is TGTGCCAGCACCAAAGAGGGCAGCACTGAAGCTTTCTTT.

The chain uses TRBV25-1 and TRBJ2-7, with D perhaps TRBD1 (6 bases). The V and J ends lost 7 bases and 0 bases respectively, with 10 bases between them. Per the germline V gene, CDR1 is MGHDK and CDR2 is SYGVNS. CDR3 length: 13 amino acids. CDR3 protein: CASNPTGSYEQYF. The CDR3 DNA sequence: TGTGCCAGCAACCCGACAGGCTCCTACGAGCAGTACTTC.

The genes are TRBV2 and TRBJ1-1; D call uncertain. Per germline, CDR1 SNHLY and CDR2 FYNNEI. V was cut by 6 bases and J by 3 bases, with 11 bases left in between. The CDR3 runs to 13 residues. CDR3 sequence reads: CASSPQFHTEAFF. CDR3 bases: TGTGCCAGCAGCCCTCAATTCCACACTGAAGCTTTCTTT.

V usage is TRBV5-4 and J usage is TRBJ2-7; 8 nucleotides line up with TRBD2. Germline V gene sequence: CDR1 SGHNT, CDR2 YYREEE (reference sequence). Trimming cost V 2 bases and J 3 bases; bases outside gene matches: 4. The CDR3 contains 14 residues. The CDR3 sequence is CASSFERERYEQYF. The CDR3 DNA sequence: TGTGCCAGCAGCTTCGAGCGGGAGCGCTACGAGCAGTACTTC.

The gene calls are TRBV2 and TRBJ2-3; 9 bases are a match to TRBD1. CDR3 length: 15 residues. Trimming cost V 2 bases and J 8 bases; bases outside gene matches: 8. Germline V gene lookup returns CDR1 SNHLY and CDR2 FYNNEI. CDR3 DNA sequence: TGTGCCAGCAGTGAATGGGACAGGGAGGTCTTTACGCAGTATTTT. This gives the protein CASSEWDREVFTQYF.

This clone is a singleton in its sample. This chain connects TRBV14 to TRBJ1-1; D call uncertain. The CDR3 extends over 16 amino acids. Germline V gene sequence: CDR1 SGHDN, CDR2 FVKESK. Deletions cut 0 bases from V and 4 bases from J, with 15 bases between. CDR3 sequence (DNA): TGTGCCAGCAGCCAAGAGACGGCCCCAGCTATCACTGAAGCTTTCTTT. This translates into CASSQETAPAITEAFF.

The J gene is TRBJ2-5, the V gene TRBV5-1; TRBD2 matches 8 bases. Germline CDR1 is SGHRS and CDR2 is YFSETQ. With V trimmed by 8 bases and J by 5 bases, 8 bases remained unmatched. The CDR3 length is 13 residues. CDR3 in amino acids: CASKAGVGETQYF. The CDR3, as DNA: TGCGCCAGTAAAGCGGGAGTTGGGGAGACCCAGTACTTC.

The chain employs TRBV5-5 and TRBJ2-2, with no clear D. This CDR3 region has 14 residues. Germline CDR1 is SGHKS and CDR2 is YYEKEE (reference sequence). Trimming left V 6 bases short and J 4 bases short, with 13 bases between. CDR3 amino acids: CASTFQGSTGELFF. CDR3 sequence (DNA): TGTGCCAGCACCTTTCAAGGTTCCACCGGGGAGCTGTTTTTT.

This chain connects TRBV6-4 to TRBJ1-2; 8 bases line up with TRBD1. Germline V gene lookup returns CDR1 MRHNA and CDR2 SNTAGT. V was clipped by 2 bases and J by 2 bases; unmatched bases: 7. The CDR3 extends over 16 amino acids. The DNA for the CDR3 is TGTGCCAGCAGTGACGCGACAGGGGCGAAAAACTATGGCTACACCTTC. Protein sequence: CASSDATGAKNYGYTF.

The rearrangement joins TRBV10-2 to TRBJ2-7; 11 nucleotides line up with TRBD2. J gave up 2 bases and V 6 bases, and 12 bases lay outside the gene matches. The germline CDR1 and CDR2 sequences are WSHSY and SAAADI. The CDR3 spans 17 residues. In DNA form, the CDR3 reads TGCGCCAGCAGGAACCCTACTAGCGGGAGTGGAACCTACGAGCAGTACTTC. This codes for CASRNPTSGSGTYEQYF.

The chain employs TRBV7-3 and TRBJ2-3, with 9 nucleotides matching TRBD2. With V trimmed by 4 bases and J by 2 bases, 22 bases remained unmatched. The germline gives CDR1 SGHTA, CDR2 FQGTGA. This CDR3 region has 21 residues. Here the CDR3 DNA reads TGTGCCAGCAGCTCCCTCGCGGCGGGAGGGCAGTACGGCGGGTCCACAGATACGCAGTATTTT. This sequence encodes CASSSLAAGGQYGGSTDTQYF.